This TCR beta chain was sequenced during a study of CD8 T cells in ankylosing spondylitis. Study observations and caveats: Peripheral blood held disease-linked clones only at relatively low frequency, and these were CD8+. Ankylosing spondylitis blood seemed to carry a telltale TCR beta motif made of several highly homologous variants.

Germline-derived CDR1 and CDR2 are SGHRS and YFSETQ. Unmatched junction bases numbered 6, after V lost 0 bases and J lost 8 bases. The CDR3 extends over 14 amino acids. This clonotype was detected a few times. Its antigen is still unknown. As the method for making TCR beta libraries, quantitative 5'-RACE with molecular barcodes was used. TCRdb fed the 5' RACE reads into MiXCR, producing one record per CDR3 protein. The sample holds around 770,000 distinct CDR3 sequences, around 17% seen once. This TCR was sampled from a male donor with ankylosing spondylitis. The V and J genes are TRBV5-1 and TRBJ1-2, with 8 bases identical to TRBD1. The sequencing input was blood, either unsorted or a sorted T cell fraction (not recorded which). The CDR3 nucleotides are TGCGCCAGCAGCTTGGGGCAGACAGGGGACGGCTACACCTTC. Amino acids: CASSLGQTGDGYTF.